The clone carrying this T cell receptor (beta chain) has only one observation. The CDR3 covers 12 residues. Germline CDR1 and CDR2: KGHDR and SFDVKD. Trimming pared 3 bases from V and 7 bases from J, leaving 8 bases between. The data stem from a study of CD8 T cells in Susac syndrome. Random hexamers were used to reverse transcribe an amount of roughly 0.5 to 1 ug RNA. TCRdb re-called the immunoSEQ multiplex PCR reads through MiXCR, storing one row per CDR3 protein. There are about 240,000 distinct CDR3 sequences in the sample; 90% to 97% occur only once, and 0.1% lies in the top ten. The TCR sequence derives from a human donor with Susac syndrome. Sequenced input: CD4+ T cells from PBMCs. The chain couples TRBV24-1 to TRBJ1-2; possible D gene TRBD1, 6 bases. As DNA, the CDR3 is TGTGCCACCAGTGATAGGGGGTTTGGCTACACCTTC. Protein product: CATSDRGFGYTF.